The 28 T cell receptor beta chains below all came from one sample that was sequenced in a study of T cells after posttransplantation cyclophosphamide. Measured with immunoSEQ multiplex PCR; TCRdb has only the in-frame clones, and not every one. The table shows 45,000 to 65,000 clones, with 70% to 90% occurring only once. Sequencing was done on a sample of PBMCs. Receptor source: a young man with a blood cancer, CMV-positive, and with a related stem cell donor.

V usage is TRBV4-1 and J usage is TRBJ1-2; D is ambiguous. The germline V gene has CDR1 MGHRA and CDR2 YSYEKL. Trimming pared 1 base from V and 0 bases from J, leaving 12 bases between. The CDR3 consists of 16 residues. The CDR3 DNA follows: TGCGCCAGCAGCCAAGTCGGTTCGATTACTAACTATGGCTACACCTTC. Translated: CASSQVGSITNYGYTF.

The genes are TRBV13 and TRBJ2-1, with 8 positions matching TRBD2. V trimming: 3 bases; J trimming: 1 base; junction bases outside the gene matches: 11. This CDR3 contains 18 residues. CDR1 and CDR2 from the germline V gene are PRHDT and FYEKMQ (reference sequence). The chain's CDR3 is CASSLELAEGPSYNEQFF. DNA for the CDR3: TGTGCCAGCAGCTTGGAACTAGCGGAGGGTCCTTCCTACAATGAGCAGTTCTTC.

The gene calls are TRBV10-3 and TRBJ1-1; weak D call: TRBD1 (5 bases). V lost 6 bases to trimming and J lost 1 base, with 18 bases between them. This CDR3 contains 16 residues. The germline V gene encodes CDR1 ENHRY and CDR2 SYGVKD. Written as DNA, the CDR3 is TGTGCCATCAGGGGGGGGACCTCACGTGGGAACACTGAAGCTTTCTTT. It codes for CAIRGGTSRGNTEAFF.

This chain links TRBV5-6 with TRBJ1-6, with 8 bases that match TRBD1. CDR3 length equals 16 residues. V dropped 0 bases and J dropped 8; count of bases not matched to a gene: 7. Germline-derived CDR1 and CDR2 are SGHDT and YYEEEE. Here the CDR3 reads CASSLGGQGAHSPLHF. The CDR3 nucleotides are TGTGCCAGCAGCTTGGGGGGCCAGGGGGCTCATTCACCCCTCCACTTT. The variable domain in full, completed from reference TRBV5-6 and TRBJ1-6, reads DAGVTQSPTHLIKTRGQQVTLRCSPKSGHDTVSWYQQALGQGPQFIFQYYEEEERQRGNFPDRFSGHQFPNYSSELNVNALLLGDSALYLCASSLGGQGAHSPLHFGNGTRLTVT.

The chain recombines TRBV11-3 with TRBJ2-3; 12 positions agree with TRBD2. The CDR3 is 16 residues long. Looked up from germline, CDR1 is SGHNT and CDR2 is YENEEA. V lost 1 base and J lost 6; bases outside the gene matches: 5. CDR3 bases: TGTGCCAGCAGCTTAGGACTAGCGGGAGTCCACGATACGCAGTATTTT. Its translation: CASSLGLAGVHDTQYF.

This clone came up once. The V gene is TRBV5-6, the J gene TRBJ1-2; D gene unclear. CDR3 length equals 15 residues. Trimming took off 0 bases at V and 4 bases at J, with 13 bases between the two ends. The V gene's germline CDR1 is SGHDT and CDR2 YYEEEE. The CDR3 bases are TGTGCCAGCAGCTTGGCCCCAGATAAACCCTATGGCTACACCTTC. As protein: CASSLAPDKPYGYTF.

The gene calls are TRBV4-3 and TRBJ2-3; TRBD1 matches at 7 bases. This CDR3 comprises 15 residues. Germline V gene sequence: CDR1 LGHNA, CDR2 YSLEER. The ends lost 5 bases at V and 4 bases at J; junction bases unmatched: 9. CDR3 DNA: TGCGCCAGCAGCTTAGACAGGGTGGGCCCAGATACGCAGTATTTT. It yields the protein CASSLDRVGPDTQYF.

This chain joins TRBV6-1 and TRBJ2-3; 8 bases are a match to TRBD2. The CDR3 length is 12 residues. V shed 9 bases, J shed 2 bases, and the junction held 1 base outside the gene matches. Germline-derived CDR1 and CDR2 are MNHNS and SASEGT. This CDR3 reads CASSGVTDTQYF. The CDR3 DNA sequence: TGTGCCAGTAGCGGGGTCACAGATACGCAGTATTTT.

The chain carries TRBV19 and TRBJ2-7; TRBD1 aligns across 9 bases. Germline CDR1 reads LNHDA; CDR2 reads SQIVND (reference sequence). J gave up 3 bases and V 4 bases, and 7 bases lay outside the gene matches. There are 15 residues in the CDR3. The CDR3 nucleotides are TGTGCCAGTAGTACCGGACAGGGGCTCCGCTACGAGCAGTACTTC. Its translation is CASSTGQGLRYEQYF.

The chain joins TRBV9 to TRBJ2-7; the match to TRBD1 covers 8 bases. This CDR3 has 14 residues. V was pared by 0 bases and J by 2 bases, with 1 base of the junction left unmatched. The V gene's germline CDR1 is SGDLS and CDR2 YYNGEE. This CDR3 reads CASSVGQGPYEQYF. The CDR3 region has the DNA TGTGCCAGCAGCGTAGGACAGGGGCCCTACGAGCAGTACTTC.

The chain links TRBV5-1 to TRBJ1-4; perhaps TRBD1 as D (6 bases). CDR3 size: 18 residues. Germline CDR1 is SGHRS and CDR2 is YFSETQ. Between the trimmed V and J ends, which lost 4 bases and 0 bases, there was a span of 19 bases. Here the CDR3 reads CASSPGTKSDTTNEKLFF. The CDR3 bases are TGCGCCAGCAGCCCCGGGACAAAGAGCGACACAACTAATGAAAAACTGTTTTTT.

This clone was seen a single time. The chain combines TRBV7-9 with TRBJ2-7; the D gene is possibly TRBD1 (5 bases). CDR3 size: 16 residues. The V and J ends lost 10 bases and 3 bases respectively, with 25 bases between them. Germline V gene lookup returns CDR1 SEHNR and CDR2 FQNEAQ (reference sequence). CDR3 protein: CATLPLRGHTIYEQYF. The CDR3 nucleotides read TGTGCCACCCTGCCTTTACGCGGACACACGATCTACGAGCAGTACTTC.

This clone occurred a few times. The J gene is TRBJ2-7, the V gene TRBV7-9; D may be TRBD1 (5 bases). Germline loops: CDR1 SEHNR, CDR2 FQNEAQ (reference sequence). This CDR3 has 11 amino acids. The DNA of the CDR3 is TGTAAGTTTGGGGCCCCCTACGAGCAGTACTTC. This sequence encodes CKFGAPYEQYF.

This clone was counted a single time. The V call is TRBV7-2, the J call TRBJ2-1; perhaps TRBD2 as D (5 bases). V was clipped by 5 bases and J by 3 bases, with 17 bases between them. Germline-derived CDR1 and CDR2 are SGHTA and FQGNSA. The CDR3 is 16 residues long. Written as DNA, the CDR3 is TGTGCCAGCAGCCCGAGGAGGAGCGTGGTCTACAATGAGCAGTTCTTC. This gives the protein CASSPRRSVVYNEQFF.

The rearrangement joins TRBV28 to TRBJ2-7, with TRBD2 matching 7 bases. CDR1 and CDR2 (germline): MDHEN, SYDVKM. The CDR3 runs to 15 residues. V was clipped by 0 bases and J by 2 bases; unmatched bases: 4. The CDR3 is CASSLWASGPYEQYF. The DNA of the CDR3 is TGTGCCAGCAGTTTATGGGCTAGCGGCCCCTACGAGCAGTACTTC.

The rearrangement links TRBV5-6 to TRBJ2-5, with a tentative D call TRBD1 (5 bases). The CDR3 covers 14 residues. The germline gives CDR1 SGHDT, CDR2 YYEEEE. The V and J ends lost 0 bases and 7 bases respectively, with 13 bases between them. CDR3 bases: TGTGCCAGCAGCTTGGTGGGTGGGGCCGGGACCCAGTACTTC. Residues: CASSLVGGAGTQYF. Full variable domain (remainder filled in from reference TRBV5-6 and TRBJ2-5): DAGVTQSPTHLIKTRGQQVTLRCSPKSGHDTVSWYQQALGQGPQFIFQYYEEEERQRGNFPDRFSGHQFPNYSSELNVNALLLGDSALYLCASSLVGGAGTQYFGPGTRLLVL.

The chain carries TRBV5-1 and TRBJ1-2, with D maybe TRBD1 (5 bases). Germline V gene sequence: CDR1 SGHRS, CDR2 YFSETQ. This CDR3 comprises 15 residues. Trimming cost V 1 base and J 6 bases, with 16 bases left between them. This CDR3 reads CASSLSPSPGDGYTF. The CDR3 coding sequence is TGCGCCAGCAGCTTGAGTCCGAGCCCGGGGGATGGCTACACCTTC.

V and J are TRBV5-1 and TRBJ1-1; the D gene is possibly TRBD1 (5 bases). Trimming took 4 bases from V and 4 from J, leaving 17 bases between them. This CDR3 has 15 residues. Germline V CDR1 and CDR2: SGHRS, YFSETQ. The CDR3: CASSPWGESGTEAFF. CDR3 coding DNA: TGCGCCAGCAGCCCCTGGGGGGAATCGGGCACTGAAGCTTTCTTT.

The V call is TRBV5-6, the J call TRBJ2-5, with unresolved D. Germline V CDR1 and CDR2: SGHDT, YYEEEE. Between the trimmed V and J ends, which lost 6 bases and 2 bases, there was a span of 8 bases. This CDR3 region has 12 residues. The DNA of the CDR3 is TGTGCCAGCATGCGTCCGCAAGAGACCCAGTACTTC. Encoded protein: CASMRPQETQYF. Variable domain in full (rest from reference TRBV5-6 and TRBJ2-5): DAGVTQSPTHLIKTRGQQVTLRCSPKSGHDTVSWYQQALGQGPQFIFQYYEEEERQRGNFPDRFSGHQFPNYSSELNVNALLLGDSALYLCASMRPQETQYFGPGTRLLVL.

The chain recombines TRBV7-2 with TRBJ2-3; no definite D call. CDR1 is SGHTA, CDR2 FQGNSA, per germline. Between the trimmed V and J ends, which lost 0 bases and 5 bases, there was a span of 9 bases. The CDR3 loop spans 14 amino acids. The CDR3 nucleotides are TGTGCCAGCAGCTTAGCACCCAGGCTAGATACGCAGTATTTT. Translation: CASSLAPRLDTQYF.

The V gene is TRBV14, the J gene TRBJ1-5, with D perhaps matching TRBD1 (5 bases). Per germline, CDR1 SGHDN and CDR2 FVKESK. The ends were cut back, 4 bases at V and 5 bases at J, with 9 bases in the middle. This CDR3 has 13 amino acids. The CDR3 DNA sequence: TGTGCCAGCAGCCTGGGGGACTATCAGCCCCAGCATTTT. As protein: CASSLGDYQPQHF.

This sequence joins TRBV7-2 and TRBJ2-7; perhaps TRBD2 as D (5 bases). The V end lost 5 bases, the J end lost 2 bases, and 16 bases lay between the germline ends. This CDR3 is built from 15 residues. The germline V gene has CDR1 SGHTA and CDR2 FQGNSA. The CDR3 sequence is CASSPSNRGTYEQYF. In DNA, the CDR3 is TGTGCCAGCAGCCCTTCTAATCGGGGTACCTACGAGCAGTACTTC.

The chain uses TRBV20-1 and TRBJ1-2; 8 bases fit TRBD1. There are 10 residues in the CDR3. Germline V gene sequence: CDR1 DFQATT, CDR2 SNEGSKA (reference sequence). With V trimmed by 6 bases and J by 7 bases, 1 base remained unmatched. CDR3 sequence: CSADRVGYTF. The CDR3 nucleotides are TGCAGTGCGGACAGGGTTGGCTACACCTTC.

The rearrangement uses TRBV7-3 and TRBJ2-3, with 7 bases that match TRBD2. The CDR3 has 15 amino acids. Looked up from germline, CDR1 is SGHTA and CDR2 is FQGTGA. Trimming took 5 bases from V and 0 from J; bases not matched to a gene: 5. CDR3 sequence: CASSPGGASTDTQYF. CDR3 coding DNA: TGTGCCAGCAGCCCGGGGGGTGCTAGCACAGATACGCAGTATTTT. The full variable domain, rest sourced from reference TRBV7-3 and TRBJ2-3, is GAGVSQTPSNKVTEKGKYVELRCDPISGHTALYWYRQSLGQGPEFLIYFQGTGAADDSGLPNDRFFAVRPEGSVSTLKIQRTERGDSAVYLCASSPGGASTDTQYFGPGTRLTVL.

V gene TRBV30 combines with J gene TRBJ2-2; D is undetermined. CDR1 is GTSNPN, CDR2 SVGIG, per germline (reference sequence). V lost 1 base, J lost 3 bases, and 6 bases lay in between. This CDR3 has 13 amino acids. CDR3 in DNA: TGTGCCTGGAGTGGCAGATACACCGGGGAGCTGTTTTTT. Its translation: CAWSGRYTGELFF.

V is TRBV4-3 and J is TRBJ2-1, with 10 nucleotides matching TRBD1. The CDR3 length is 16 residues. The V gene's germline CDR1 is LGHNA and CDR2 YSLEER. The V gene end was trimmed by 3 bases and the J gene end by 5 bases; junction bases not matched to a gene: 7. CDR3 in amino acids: CASSQIGQGDHNEQFF. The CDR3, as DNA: TGCGCCAGCAGCCAGATCGGACAGGGGGACCACAATGAGCAGTTCTTC.

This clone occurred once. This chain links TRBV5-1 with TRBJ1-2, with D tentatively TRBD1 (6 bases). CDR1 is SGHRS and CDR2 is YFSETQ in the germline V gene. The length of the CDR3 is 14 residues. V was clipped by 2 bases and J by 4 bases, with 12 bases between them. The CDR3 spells CASSFGGQIYGYTF. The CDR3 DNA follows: TGCGCCAGCAGCTTCGGGGGGCAGATCTATGGCTACACCTTC.

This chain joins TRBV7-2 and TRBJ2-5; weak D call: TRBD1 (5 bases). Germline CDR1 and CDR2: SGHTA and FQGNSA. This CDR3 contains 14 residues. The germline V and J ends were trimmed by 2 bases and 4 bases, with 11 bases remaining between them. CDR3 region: CASSLQGSGETQYF. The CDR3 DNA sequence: TGTGCCAGCAGCTTACAGGGTTCGGGAGAGACCCAGTACTTC.